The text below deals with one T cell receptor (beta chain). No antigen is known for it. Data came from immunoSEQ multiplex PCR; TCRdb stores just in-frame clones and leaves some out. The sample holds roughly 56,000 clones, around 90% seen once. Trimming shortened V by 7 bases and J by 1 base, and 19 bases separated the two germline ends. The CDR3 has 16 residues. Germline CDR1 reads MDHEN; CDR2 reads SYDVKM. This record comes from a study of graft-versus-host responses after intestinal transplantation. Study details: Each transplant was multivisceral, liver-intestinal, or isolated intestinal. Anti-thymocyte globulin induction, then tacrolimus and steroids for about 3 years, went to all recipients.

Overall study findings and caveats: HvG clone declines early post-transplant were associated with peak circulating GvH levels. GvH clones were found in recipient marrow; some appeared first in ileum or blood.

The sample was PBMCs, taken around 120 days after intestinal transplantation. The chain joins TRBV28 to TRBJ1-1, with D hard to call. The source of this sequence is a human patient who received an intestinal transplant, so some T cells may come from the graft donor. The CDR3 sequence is CASTSPFNSGNTEAFF. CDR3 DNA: TGTGCCAGCACCTCACCATTTAACTCGGGGAACACTGAAGCTTTCTTT.